This record looks at one T cell receptor beta chain sequence and its context. The sample originates from a study of long-term antiretroviral therapy in people with HIV. From germline, CDR1 is SGHTA and CDR2 FQGTGA. V dropped 0 bases and J dropped 4 bases, with 9 bases sitting between them. CDR3 size: 14 residues. An immunoSEQ assay, version v3.0, was performed at survey level. Assay used: immunoSEQ multiplex PCR; TCRdb lists only in-frame clones, some missing. The repertoire includes about 48,000 clones, roughly 80% of them detected once, and roughly 3% sits in the top ten. The TCR was taken from a woman aged 18-29 years with HIV. The V gene is TRBV7-3, the J gene TRBJ1-1, with D perhaps matching TRBD1 (5 bases). The starting material was unsorted PBMCs, obtained 0.8 years after starting antiretroviral therapy. The CDR3 region has the DNA TGTGCCAGCAGCTTAACAATAAGGGGCACTGAAGCTTTCTTT. Translating gives CASSLTIRGTEAFF. The full variable domain, completed using reference TRBV7-3 and TRBJ1-1, is GAGVSQTPSNKVTEKGKYVELRCDPISGHTALYWYRQSLGQGPEFLIYFQGTGAADDSGLPNDRFFAVRPEGSVSTLKIQRTERGDSAVYLCASSLTIRGTEAFFGQGTRLTVV.